The clone carrying this T cell receptor beta chain was recorded only once. This record comes from a study of T cell changes during pregnancy in multiple sclerosis. V was clipped by 1 base and J by 4 bases; unmatched bases: 10. Per the germline V gene, CDR1 is GTSNPN and CDR2 is SVGIG (reference sequence). The CDR3 covers 17 residues. This table comes from immunoSEQ multiplex PCR, and its TCRdb copy is limited to in-frame clones, with some not included. The table shows approximately 60,000 clones, with approximately 94% occurring only once. The receptor was derived from a female donor with multiple sclerosis, enrolled in a pregnancy study. This sample comprised CD8+ T cells from peripheral blood mononuclear cells, obtained in the third trimester of pregnancy. This chain links TRBV30 with TRBJ2-1; 10 bases are a match to TRBD2. DNA of the CDR3: TGTGCCTGGAGTGACTTGTCTAGCGGGAGCTGGTACAATGAGCAGTTCTTC. This gives the protein CAWSDLSSGSWYNEQFF.